Shown below are 32 T cell receptor beta chains from a single sample sequenced in a study of T-cell memory formation after mild COVID-19. One entry per CDR3 protein results from TCRdb running MiXCR on the 5' RACE reads. The sample has some 260,000 distinct CDR3 sequences, around 15% seen once. Sequencing used PBMCs or a T cell subset sorted from them (not recorded which). These receptors came from a man aged 18 to 35 who had mild COVID-19 (a few samples of this study predate the infection). Cell type and time point are not known.

This clonotype has just a few counts. This rearrangement joins TRBV7-3 to TRBJ2-2; perhaps D is TRBD1 or TRBD2 (5 bases each). The CDR3 length is 15 residues. Trimming took off 5 bases at V and 6 bases at J, with 16 bases between the two ends. Germline V gene sequence: CDR1 SGHTA, CDR2 FQGTGA. CDR3 in amino acids: CASSPGGWGSGELFF. CDR3 nucleotide sequence: TGTGCCAGCAGCCCCGGAGGATGGGGGTCCGGGGAGCTGTTTTTT.

The chain employs TRBV15 and TRBJ2-7, with 11 bases that match TRBD1. CDR1 and CDR2 from the germline V gene are LNHNV and YYDKDF (reference sequence). This CDR3 has 15 amino acids. J was trimmed by 5 bases and V by 0 bases; bases with no gene match: 3. CDR3 loop: CATSRDRTGGDEQYV. For the CDR3, the DNA is TGTGCCACCAGCAGAGATCGGACAGGGGGCGACGAGCAGTACGTC.

The J gene is TRBJ2-5, the V gene TRBV28; 9 bases fit TRBD2. From germline, CDR1 is MDHEN and CDR2 SYDVKM. CDR3 length: 14 residues. The V gene end was trimmed by 8 bases and the J gene end by 1 base; junction bases not matched to a gene: 5. CDR3 loop: CASAAGGSQETQYF. CDR3 bases: TGTGCCAGCGCGGCGGGGGGGTCCCAAGAGACCCAGTACTTC. Full variable domain (missing parts from reference TRBV28 and TRBJ2-5): DVKVTQSSRYLVKRTGEKVFLECVQDMDHENMFWYRQDPGLGLRLIYFSYDVKMKEKGDIPEGYSVSREKKERFSLILESASTNQTSMYLCASAAGGSQETQYFGPGTRLLVL.

The chain recombines TRBV5-1 with TRBJ2-3; 13 positions match TRBD2. The CDR3 covers 16 residues. Germline CDR1 reads SGHRS; CDR2 reads YFSETQ. Germline trimming cut 5 bases from V and 5 bases from J; bases unmatched to any gene: 8. CDR3 loop: CASRLAGGLTGDTQYF. For the CDR3, the DNA is TGCGCCAGCAGACTAGCGGGGGGGTTGACCGGAGATACGCAGTATTTT.

The chain joins TRBV7-9 to TRBJ1-5; D is uncertain. The CDR3 extends over 13 amino acids. Germline CDR1 reads SEHNR; CDR2 reads FQNEAQ (reference sequence). Trimming removed 5 bases at V and 5 bases at J, with 10 bases between. The CDR3 loop is CASSQDGHQPQHF. As DNA, the CDR3 is TGTGCCAGCAGCCAGGACGGACATCAGCCCCAGCATTTT.

The chain joins TRBV5-1 to TRBJ1-2; 9 bases are a match to TRBD1. Germline CDR1 is SGHRS and CDR2 is YFSETQ. This CDR3 is built from 16 residues. V trimming: 4 bases; J trimming: 1 base; junction bases outside the gene matches: 8. CDR3 residues: CASSLGTGLLNYGYTF. The CDR3, as DNA: TGCGCCAGCAGCCTCGGGACAGGGCTACTTAACTATGGCTACACCTTC. Full variable domain (remainder filled in from reference TRBV5-1 and TRBJ1-2): KAGVTQTPRYLIKTRGQQVTLSCSPISGHRSVSWYQQTPGQGLQFLFEYFSETQRNKGNFPGRFSGRQFSNSRSEMNVSTLELGDSALYLCASSLGTGLLNYGYTFGSGTRLTVV.

In its sample, this clonotype was seen a few times. This chain connects TRBV20-1 to TRBJ2-5, with D tentatively TRBD2 (7 bases). Germline V gene data show CDR1 as DFQATT and CDR2 as SNEGSKA (reference sequence). This CDR3 is 15 amino acids long. Trimming pared 2 bases from V and 4 bases from J, leaving 17 bases between. CDR3 coding DNA: TGCAGTGCTAGATCTCTAGGGGGAGGGCCAGAGACCCAGTACTTC. Its protein is CSARSLGGGPETQYF.

J is TRBJ1-1 and V is TRBV20-1; a possible D gene is TRBD1 (6 bases). With 6 bases removed from V and 1 base from J, the gap between germline ends came to 12 bases. The CDR3 is 13 residues long. The germline V gene encodes CDR1 DFQATT and CDR2 SNEGSKA (reference sequence). The CDR3 DNA reads as TGCAGTGCGATGGGGGGACAGAACACTGAAGCTTTCTTT. Protein: CSAMGGQNTEAFF.

This chain joins TRBV11-2 and TRBJ2-7, with D uncertain. Looked up from germline, CDR1 is SGHAT and CDR2 is FQNNGV. V gave up 3 bases and J gave up 1 base, with 10 bases separating them. This CDR3 has 14 residues. This chain's CDR3 is CASSFSAGSYEQYV. In DNA, the CDR3 is TGTGCCAGCAGCTTTTCTGCAGGTTCCTACGAGCAGTACGTC.

This clonotype was observed a few times. The chain has TRBV5-1 and TRBJ1-1; 10 nucleotides line up with TRBD1. CDR3 size: 15 residues. From germline, CDR1 is SGHRS and CDR2 YFSETQ. Trimming took 2 bases from V and 5 from J; bases not matched to a gene: 6. The CDR3 here is CASSLPGQGKTEAFF. Here the CDR3 DNA reads TGCGCCAGCAGCTTACCGGGACAGGGGAAGACTGAAGCTTTCTTT.

In this sample, this clonotype turned up a few times. This chain connects TRBV20-1 to TRBJ2-3, with unresolved D. The CDR3 spans 16 residues. Trimming pared 3 bases from V and 3 bases from J, leaving 19 bases between. Germline CDR1 is DFQATT and CDR2 is SNEGSKA (reference sequence). CDR3 DNA sequence: TGCAGTGCTAGCAGCACACTAATTCTCATTACAGATACGCAGTATTTT. This translates into CSASSTLILITDTQYF.

This clonotype was observed a few times. The CDR3 loop is CASSRTSRTASYNEQFF. CDR3 nucleotides: TGCGCCAGCAGCCGTACCAGTCGGACAGCCTCCTACAATGAGCAGTTCTTC. The V and J genes are TRBV5-1 and TRBJ2-1, with D possibly TRBD1 on 6 matching bases. From germline, CDR1 is SGHRS and CDR2 YFSETQ. The CDR3 has 17 residues. The ends were cut back, 4 bases at V and 0 bases at J, with 17 bases in the middle.

This clonotype was counted only a few times. The V call is TRBV4-1, the J call TRBJ2-7, with D maybe TRBD2 (6 bases). Germline CDR1 and CDR2: MGHRA and YSYEKL. The CDR3 runs 15 residues. Between the trimmed V and J ends, which lost 1 base and 3 bases, there was a span of 13 bases. In DNA form, the CDR3 reads TGCGCCAGCAGCCAAGGAATAGCGGCGGGCTACGAGCAGTACTTC. Its translation: CASSQGIAAGYEQYF.

V and J are TRBV4-1 and TRBJ2-7, with 9 bases lining up with TRBD1. The V gene's germline CDR1 is MGHRA and CDR2 YSYEKL. The CDR3 is 15 amino acids. Trimming removed 3 bases from V and 3 bases from J; junction bases left unmatched: 6. The CDR3 bases are TGCGCCAGCAGCCAGGGACAGGGAAGCGGCTACGAGCAGTACTTC. It is translated as CASSQGQGSGYEQYF.

This rearrangement joins TRBV7-2 to TRBJ2-5; 8 bases align to TRBD1. This CDR3 region has 14 residues. The germline CDR1 and CDR2 sequences are SGHTA and FQGNSA. Germline trimming cut 5 bases from V and 4 bases from J; bases unmatched to any gene: 6. The CDR3 spells CASSISRGPETQYF. The CDR3 DNA reads as TGTGCCAGCAGCATATCCAGGGGGCCAGAGACCCAGTACTTC.

This rearrangement joins TRBV7-2 to TRBJ2-7; TRBD1 matches 7 bases. This CDR3 comprises 20 residues. Germline V CDR1 and CDR2: SGHTA, FQGNSA. Losses at the gene ends were 0 bases for V and 0 bases for J; bases not matched to a gene: 17. The CDR3, as DNA: TGTGCCAGCAGCTTAGCGCCCCCCGTGGCAGGGGGACGAAGCTCCTACGAGCAGTACGTC. It specifies CASSLAPPVAGGRSSYEQYV.

The chain recombines TRBV5-1 with TRBJ2-5, with a weak D call TRBD2 (6 bases). V gave up 9 bases and J gave up 3 bases, with 18 bases separating them. This CDR3 has 14 residues. CDR1 and CDR2 (germline): SGHRS, YFSETQ. The CDR3 nucleotides are TGCGCCACGTCCCGGGGGAATACGAAAGAGACCCAGTACTTC. The encoded protein is CATSRGNTKETQYF.

This clonotype was counted between two and nine times. The chain recombines TRBV27 with TRBJ1-6; no reliable D call. CDR1 MNHEY and CDR2 SMNVEV come from the germline V gene (reference sequence). The length of the CDR3 is 12 residues. The V gene lost 1 base and the J gene lost 10 bases, with 5 bases spanning the gap. CDR3 in amino acids: CASSLYGSPLHF. CDR3 DNA sequence: TGTGCCAGCAGTTTATATGGATCACCCCTCCACTTT.

The rearrangement joins TRBV5-5 to TRBJ1-5; 7 nucleotides line up with TRBD1. Germline CDR1 SGHKS, CDR2 YYEKEE (reference sequence). With V trimmed by 4 bases and J by 0 bases, 16 bases remained unmatched. This CDR3 region has 19 residues. The CDR3 nucleotides read TGTGCCAGCAGCCGAACCGCTGGGACAGAACCCTATAGCAATCAGCCCCAGCATTTT. Amino acids: CASSRTAGTEPYSNQPQHF.

This clonotype was seen only a few times. As DNA, the CDR3 is TGTGCCAGCAGACGCCGGGGGTTTTTCTCCTACGAGCAGTACTTC. Its translation: CASRRRGFFSYEQYF. V gene TRBV11-2 combines with J gene TRBJ2-7; TRBD2 might be the D (6 bases). The CDR3 has 15 residues. The V end was cut by 6 bases, the J end by 0 bases, with 15 bases between. Looked up from germline, CDR1 is SGHAT and CDR2 is FQNNGV.

This chain connects TRBV30 to TRBJ2-2; unclear D gene. Trimming took 0 bases from V and 3 from J, leaving 8 bases between them. CDR3 length equals 14 residues. Germline loops: CDR1 GTSNPN, CDR2 SVGIG (reference sequence). The CDR3 DNA sequence: TGTGCCTGGAGTGTAGGGCTTTACACCGGGGAGCTGTTTTTT. Translating gives CAWSVGLYTGELFF.

The chain uses TRBV11-3 and TRBJ2-5; D might be TRBD1 (5 bases). CDR3 length: 14 amino acids. CDR1 is SGHNT, CDR2 YENEEA, per germline. V shed 5 bases and J shed 2 bases, with 12 bases lying between them. CDR3 sequence: CASSPSSGQETQYF. The DNA for the CDR3 is TGTGCCAGCAGCCCCTCCTCAGGGCAAGAGACCCAGTACTTC.

The chain employs TRBV5-1 and TRBJ2-7; 8 bases fit TRBD2. V was clipped by 3 bases and J by 2 bases; unmatched bases: 4. The CDR3 contains 14 residues. Germline lookup yields CDR1 SGHRS and CDR2 YFSETQ. The CDR3 DNA reads as TGCGCCAGCAGCTATGCGGGGGGCACCTACGAGCAGTACTTC. It is translated as CASSYAGGTYEQYF.

The V gene is TRBV20-1, the J gene TRBJ2-2; 8 positions agree with TRBD2. The CDR3 consists of 14 residues. CDR1 is DFQATT, CDR2 SNEGSKA, per germline (reference sequence). With 6 bases clipped from V and 5 bases from J, the junction kept 8 bases outside the gene matches. The CDR3: CSAKPGGPTGELFF. In DNA form, the CDR3 reads TGCAGTGCAAAACCGGGAGGGCCAACCGGGGAGCTGTTTTTT.

V and J are TRBV4-3 and TRBJ1-1; D may be TRBD1 (5 bases). V was pared by 3 bases and J by 6 bases, with 11 bases between. Per germline, CDR1 LGHNA and CDR2 YSLEER. The CDR3 runs 13 residues. CDR3 sequence (DNA): TGCGCCAGCAGCCATCCAGGGCGGGCTGAAGCTTTCTTT. It translates to CASSHPGRAEAFF.

The V call is TRBV2, the J call TRBJ2-1, with 10 bases that match TRBD1. V lost 2 bases and J lost 16; bases outside the gene matches: 5. The CDR3 runs to 12 residues. Germline CDR1 reads SNHLY; CDR2 reads FYNNEI. The CDR3: CASSESGQGVFF. CDR3 sequence (DNA): TGTGCCAGCAGTGAATCCGGACAGGGGGTATTCTTC.

The chain is built from TRBV5-5 and TRBJ1-1; D may be TRBD1 (5 bases). Trimming left V 3 bases short and J 3 bases short, with 12 bases between. This CDR3 has 14 residues. Germline CDR1 is SGHKS and CDR2 is YYEKEE (reference sequence). The CDR3 DNA reads TGTGCCAGCAGCTCCCCTTCGGGGGACACTGAAGCTTTCTTT. The encoded protein is CASSSPSGDTEAFF.

This sequence joins TRBV7-2 and TRBJ2-1, with TRBD1 matching over 8 bases. The ends lost 5 bases at V and 2 bases at J; junction bases unmatched: 5. The CDR3 is made up of 15 amino acids. Germline V lookup: CDR1 SGHTA, CDR2 FQGNSA. CDR3 coding DNA: TGTGCCAGCAGCACCCAGGGACAGGCCTACAATGAGCAGTTCTTC. The encoded protein is CASSTQGQAYNEQFF.

This clonotype has ten or more counts. The rearrangement joins TRBV11-2 to TRBJ2-2, with D perhaps TRBD1 (5 bases). Germline V gene sequence: CDR1 SGHAT, CDR2 FQNNGV. V was trimmed by 2 bases and J by 4 bases, leaving 14 bases between them. The CDR3 runs to 16 residues. The chain's CDR3 is CASSLRLDRATGELFF. The CDR3 bases are TGTGCCAGCAGCTTAAGACTTGACAGAGCCACCGGGGAGCTGTTTTTT.

This clonotype was counted between two and nine times. This rearrangement joins TRBV5-4 to TRBJ2-3; D perhaps matches TRBD2 (5 bases). Germline values: CDR1 SGHNT, CDR2 YYREEE (reference sequence). V lost 1 base and J 4 bases, leaving 7 bases between the germline ends. This CDR3 comprises 13 residues. The CDR3 loop reads CASSLTLADTQYF. The CDR3 coding sequence is TGTGCCAGCAGCTTGACACTAGCAGATACGCAGTATTTT.

The chain is built from TRBV18 and TRBJ1-3; D not resolved. Germline V gives CDR1 KGHSH, CDR2 LQKENI. The CDR3 spans 17 residues. V was trimmed by 2 bases and J by 0 bases, leaving 14 bases between them. Written as DNA, the CDR3 is TGTGCCAGCTCACCAGCCACCCAGGCCTTCTCTGGAAACACCATATATTTT. Encoded protein: CASSPATQAFSGNTIYF.

The genes are TRBV7-8 and TRBJ2-1; D is uncertain. The CDR3 sequence is 15 residues long. Germline V lookup: CDR1 SGHVS, CDR2 FQNEAQ. The V end lost 2 bases, the J end lost 3 bases, and 11 bases lay between the germline ends. The CDR3 DNA reads TGTGCCAGCAGCTTATTGTACTCTAACTACAATGAGCAGTTCTTC. Its protein product is CASSLLYSNYNEQFF.